This T cell receptor (beta chain) was recorded in a study of T cells in Graves' hyperthyroidism and ophthalmopathy. CDR1 is LGHNA, CDR2 YSLEER, per germline. With 3 bases clipped from V and 3 bases from J, the junction kept 15 bases outside the gene matches. There are 20 residues in the CDR3. From RNA transcripts, TCR beta CDR3 regions were amplified. During a first-round RT-PCR of the TCR CDR3, the HTBI primer set was used. TCRdb itself ran the multiplex PCR reads through MiXCR, one entry per CDR3 protein. The profile shows some 690,000 distinct CDR3 sequences, 15% to 20% of them singletons. This clonotype was sampled from a man aged 50 to 59 with Graves' hyperthyroidism. The V call is TRBV4-3, the J call TRBJ1-6, with 9 bases aligning to TRBD1. The sample taken for sequencing was blood. CDR3 DNA: TGCGCCAGCAGCCACTCGGGACCGGGACAGGGACTTAGCTATAATTCACCCCTCCACTTT. It yields the protein CASSHSGPGQGLSYNSPLHF.